These T cell receptor beta chains were read from a single sample in a study of T cell responses to AZD1222 COVID-19 vaccine. Measured with immunoSEQ multiplex PCR; TCRdb has only the in-frame clones, and not every one. The sample carries approximately 60,000 clones, more than 80% recorded once. This specimen was peripheral blood, taken on day 0 of MenACWY control vaccination. These receptors all come from an adult in good health. The CDR3 runs from the conserved cysteine through the conserved F or W. D genes are given only for firm matches. Clone size appears in some rows only: once, few, many, or a class for an expanded clone.

d_gene | j_gene | v_gene | abundance | CDR3nt | CDR3aa
TRBD1 | TRBJ1-3 | TRBV5-1 | . | TGCGCCAGCAGCTCATCGACAGGGATCGCTGGAAACACCATATATTTT | CASSSSTGIAGNTIYF
TRBD1 | TRBJ1-4 | TRBV27 | . | TGTGCCAGCAGTCTCTTCCAGGACAGGGTGTTTGAAAAACTGTTTTTT | CASSLFQDRVFEKLFF
. | TRBJ1-2 | TRBV2 | . | TGTGCCAGCAGTGCACTTTATGGCTACACCTTC | CASSALYGYTF
TRBD1 | TRBJ2-7 | TRBV6-1 | . | TGTGCCAGCAGCAGGCGCGGACAGGGAACCTACGAGCAGTACTTC | CASSRRGQGTYEQYF
TRBD2 | TRBJ2-3 | TRBV11-2 | . | TGTGCCAGCAGCTTAGGCGGGAGCGCAGATACGCAGTATTTT | CASSLGGSADTQYF
TRBD2 | TRBJ2-1 | TRBV7-2 | . | TGTGCCAGCAGCTTAGGGGGGCTAGCGGGACTCTACAATGAGCAGTTCTTC | CASSLGGLAGLYNEQFF
TRBD1 | TRBJ1-1 | TRBV7-2 | few | TGTGCCAGCAGCTTAGCCGGGACAGGGGTTAGGACTGAAGCTTTCTTT | CASSLAGTGVRTEAFF
. | TRBJ2-7 | TRBV5-4 | . | TGTGCCAGCAGCGAAGGTCCGGGGGCCTACGAGCAGTACTTC | CASSEGPGAYEQYF
TRBD1 | TRBJ2-7 | TRBV15 | few | TGTGCCACCAGCGCGCGGGACAGGGCCGACGAGCAGTACTTC | CATSARDRADEQYF
. | TRBJ2-1 | TRBV25-1 | medium-sized | TGTGCCAGCAGTGACCCGGGACAAACGGGTGAGCAGTTCTTC | CASSDPGQTGEQFF
. | TRBJ1-5 | TRBV4-2 | . | TGTGCCAGCAGCCCCTGGGGGGGCGATCAGCCCCAGCATTTT | CASSPWGGDQPQHF
TRBD1 | TRBJ1-6 | TRBV14 | . | TGTGCCAGCAGCCAAGGACAGGGTTTCAATTCACCCCTCCACTTT | CASSQGQGFNSPLHF
. | TRBJ2-7 | TRBV7-9 | few | TGTGCCAGCGGCAGGGCATCTGACGAGCAGTACTTC | CASGRASDEQYF
. | TRBJ2-7 | TRBV4-1 | . | TGCGCCAGCAGCCAAGATCGGCCAGGGAGTCCCTACGAGCAGTACTTC | CASSQDRPGSPYEQYF
. | TRBJ2-2 | TRBV5-1 | few | TGCGCCAGCAGCGTCCAGAGCGGGCTAATCACCGGGGAGCTGTTTTTT | CASSVQSGLITGELFF
TRBD2 | TRBJ2-1 | TRBV7-9 | . | TGTGCCAGCAGCTTAGGCGGGAGTGCGGGGTTCTTC | CASSLGGSAGFF
. | TRBJ1-2 | TRBV6-2/TRBV6-3 | . | TGTGCCAGCAGTCTACAGAATAGCTACACCTTC | CASSLQNSYTF
. | TRBJ2-7 | TRBV28 | . | TGTGCCAGCAGTCCCCGGGGCAGGGGGGCCCACTACGAGCAGTACTTC | CASSPRGRGAHYEQYF